These 8 T cell receptor beta chains came from one sample sequenced in a study of T cell responses to AZD1222 COVID-19 vaccine. Data came from immunoSEQ multiplex PCR; TCRdb stores just in-frame clones and leaves some out. The repertoire consists of some 75,000 clones, with roughly 90% occurring once and the leading ten covering approximately 10%. Sequenced material: peripheral blood, taken on day 0 of AZD1222 vaccination. The receptors were gathered from an adult in good health.

The chain uses TRBV5-4 and TRBJ2-5; 8 positions agree with TRBD1. The trim removed 4 bases at V and 5 bases at J, leaving 10 bases unmatched. Germline CDR1 SGHNT, CDR2 YYREEE (reference sequence). CDR3 length: 15 amino acids. The CDR3, as DNA: TGTGCCAGCAGCGCGGACAGGGCACTCGGGGAGACCCAGTACTTC. The encoded protein is CASSADRALGETQYF.

V usage is TRBV2 and J usage is TRBJ2-4; 10 nucleotides line up with TRBD1. Trimming cost V 2 bases and J 7 bases; bases outside gene matches: 8. CDR3 length: 16 amino acids. The germline gives CDR1 SNHLY, CDR2 FYNNEI. The CDR3 here is CASSETRGQGRNIQYF. The CDR3 DNA follows: TGTGCCAGCAGTGAAACTAGGGGACAGGGGAGGAACATTCAGTACTTC.

There are a few counts of this clone. The gene calls are TRBV24-1 and TRBJ2-1, with D tentatively TRBD1 or TRBD2 (5 bases each). CDR1 is KGHDR and CDR2 is SFDVKD in the germline V gene. Trimming removed 9 bases at V and 7 bases at J, with 15 bases between. The CDR3 length is 13 residues. CDR3 in DNA: TGTGCCACCTCGGGACCCGTCACAAATGAGCAGTTCTTC. This translates into CATSGPVTNEQFF.

This clone occurred a few times. This sequence joins TRBV7-9 and TRBJ1-3, with D perhaps matching TRBD1 (6 bases). This CDR3 has 14 residues. Between the trimmed V and J ends, which lost 5 bases and 4 bases, there was a span of 12 bases. The V gene's germline CDR1 is SEHNR and CDR2 FQNEAQ (reference sequence). Written as DNA, the CDR3 is TGTGCCAGCAGCCTAGGACAGACAGGAAACACCATATATTTT. Protein product: CASSLGQTGNTIYF. Full variable domain (missing parts from reference TRBV7-9 and TRBJ1-3): DTGVSQNPRHKITKRGQNVTFRCDPISEHNRLYWYRQTLGQGPEFLTYFQNEAQLEKSRLLSDRFSAERPKGSFSTLEIQRTEQGDSAMYLCASSLGQTGNTIYFGEGSWLTVV.

This clone was seen a handful of times. V is TRBV6-5 and J is TRBJ1-5; D unclear. V was pared by 6 bases and J by 4 bases, with 13 bases between. CDR1 and CDR2 (germline): MNHEY, SVGAGI. The CDR3 extends over 14 amino acids. CDR3 region: CASSKNTVNQPQHF. CDR3 in DNA: TGTGCCAGCAGCAAAAATACAGTTAATCAGCCCCAGCATTTT.

This chain uses TRBV19 with TRBJ2-3; D is unclear. Trimming removed 4 bases from V and 2 bases from J, with 16 bases in between. The CDR3 length is 16 residues. Germline V gives CDR1 LNHDA, CDR2 SQIVND (reference sequence). In DNA form, the CDR3 reads TGTGCCAGTAGTAGTAGTGGCGCCGAGTCCACAGATACGCAGTATTTT. This codes for CASSSSGAESTDTQYF.

The chain uses TRBV29-1 and TRBJ2-2; 7 bases are shared with TRBD2. Germline CDR1 reads SQVTM; CDR2 reads ANQGSEA. The CDR3 runs 15 residues. Trimming at V came to 7 bases and at J to 1 base, leaving 9 bases not matched to a gene. CDR3 coding DNA: TGCAGCGCTAAGGGAGCGGGACTGAACACCGGGGAGCTGTTTTTT. Amino acids: CSAKGAGLNTGELFF.

This clone appeared a few times. This chain joins TRBV10-1 and TRBJ1-4; no clear D. The V gene's germline CDR1 is WNHNN and CDR2 SYGVQD (reference sequence). The V and J ends lost 0 bases and 6 bases respectively, with 11 bases between them. The CDR3 sequence is 15 residues long. In nucleotides, the CDR3 is TGCGCCAGCAGTGAGTCGAGTCAGCCGCATGAAAAACTGTTTTTT. It codes for CASSESSQPHEKLFF.